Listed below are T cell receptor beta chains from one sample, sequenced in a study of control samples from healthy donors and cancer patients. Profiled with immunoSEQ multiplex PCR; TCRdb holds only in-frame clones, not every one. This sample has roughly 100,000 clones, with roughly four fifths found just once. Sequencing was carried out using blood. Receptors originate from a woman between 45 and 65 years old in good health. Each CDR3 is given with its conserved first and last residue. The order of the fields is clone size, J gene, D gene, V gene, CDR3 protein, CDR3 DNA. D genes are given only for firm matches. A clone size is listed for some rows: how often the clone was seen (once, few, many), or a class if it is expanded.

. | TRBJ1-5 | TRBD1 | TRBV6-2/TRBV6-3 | CASSYNRGQPQHF | TGTGCCAGCAGTTATAACAGGGGTCAGCCCCAGCATTTT
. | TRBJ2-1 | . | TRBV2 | CASSETDLNEQFF | TGTGCCAGCAGTGAGACAGATCTCAATGAGCAGTTCTTC
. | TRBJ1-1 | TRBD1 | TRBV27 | CASSWGQQNTEAFF | TGTGCCAGCAGTTGGGGACAGCAGAACACTGAAGCTTTCTTT
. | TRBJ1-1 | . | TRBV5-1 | CASSLGSANTEAFF | TGCGCCAGCAGCTTGGGGAGCGCGAACACTGAAGCTTTCTTT
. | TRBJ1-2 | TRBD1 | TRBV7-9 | CASSLGWQGDGYTF | TGTGCCAGCAGCTTAGGGTGGCAGGGGGACGGCTACACCTTC
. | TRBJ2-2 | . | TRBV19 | CAAGEGNTGELFF | TGTGCCGCTGGTGAAGGGAACACCGGGGAGCTGTTTTTT
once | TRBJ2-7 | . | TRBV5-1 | CASSLASGARIEQYF | TGCGCCAGCAGCTTGGCTTCCGGGGCGCGGATCGAGCAGTACTTC
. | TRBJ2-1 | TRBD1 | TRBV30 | CAWAEGGTGGNEQFF | TGTGCCTGGGCCGAAGGGGGGACAGGGGGCAATGAGCAGTTCTTC
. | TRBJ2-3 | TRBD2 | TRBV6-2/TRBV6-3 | CASSSGTSTSSPDTQYF | TGTGCCAGCAGTTCCGGGACTAGCACTTCAAGTCCAGATACGCAGTATTTT
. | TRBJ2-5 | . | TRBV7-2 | CASSRAVGMKETQYF | TGTGCCAGCAGCCGTGCTGTTGGAATGAAGGAGACCCAGTACTTC
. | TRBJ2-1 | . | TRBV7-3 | CASSPTFYNEQFF | TGTGCCAGCAGCCCGACCTTCTACAATGAGCAGTTCTTC
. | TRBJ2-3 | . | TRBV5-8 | CASSRQMQGKDTQYF | TGTGCCAGCAGCCGACAAATGCAGGGAAAAGATACGCAGTATTTT
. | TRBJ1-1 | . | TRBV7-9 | CASSLVRTNTEAFF | TGTGCCAGCAGCTTAGTCAGGACGAACACTGAAGCTTTCTTT
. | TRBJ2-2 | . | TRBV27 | CASSFTSGVRYTGELFF | TGTGCCAGCAGTTTTACTTCAGGGGTTAGGTACACCGGGGAGCTGTTTTTT
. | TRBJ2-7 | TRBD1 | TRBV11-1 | CASSLLRDRAYEQYF | TGTGCCAGCAGCCTACTCCGGGACAGAGCCTACGAGCAGTACTTC
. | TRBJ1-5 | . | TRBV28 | CATEAPGNSNQPQHF | TGTGCCACAGAGGCCCCCGGTAATAGCAATCAGCCCCAGCATTTT
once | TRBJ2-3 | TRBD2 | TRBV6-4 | CASSTFSGSGTDTQYF | TGTGCCAGCAGCACCTTTAGCGGGAGCGGCACAGATACGCAGTATTTT
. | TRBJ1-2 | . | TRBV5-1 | CASSFFHSADGYTF | TGCGCCAGCAGCTTTTTCCACAGCGCGGATGGCTACACCTTC
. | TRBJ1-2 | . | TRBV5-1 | CASSLAWGQDYDGYTF | TGCGCCAGCAGCTTGGCCTGGGGGCAGGACTACGATGGCTACACCTTC
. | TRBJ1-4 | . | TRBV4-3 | CASSQEAGREGEKLFF | TGCGCCAGCAGCCAAGAAGCTGGCAGGGAGGGTGAAAAACTGTTTTTT
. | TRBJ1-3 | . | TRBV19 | CASSPRGLQEGSSGNTIYF | TGTGCCAGTAGTCCCCGAGGTCTTCAAGAGGGAAGCTCTGGAAACACCATATATTTT
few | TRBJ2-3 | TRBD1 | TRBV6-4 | CASSEGTGGTDTQYF | TGTGCCAGCAGTGAGGGGACAGGGGGCACAGATACGCAGTATTTT
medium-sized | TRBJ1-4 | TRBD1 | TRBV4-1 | CASSLQGQGNEKLFF | TGCGCCAGCAGCTTGCAAGGACAGGGTAATGAAAAACTGTTTTTT
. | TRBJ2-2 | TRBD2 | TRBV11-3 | CASSLSGTGELFF | TGTGCCAGCAGCCTTAGCGGGACCGGGGAGCTGTTTTTT
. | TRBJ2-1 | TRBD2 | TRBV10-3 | CAISRLAGGGTSYNEQFF | TGTGCCATCAGCCGACTAGCGGGGGGGGGAACCTCCTACAATGAGCAGTTCTTC
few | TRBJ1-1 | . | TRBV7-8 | CASSATVNTEAFF | TGTGCCAGCAGCGCGACGGTGAACACTGAAGCTTTCTTT
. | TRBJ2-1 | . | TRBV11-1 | CASSLEGQSSYNEQFF | TGTGCCAGCAGCTTAGAGGGGCAGAGCTCCTACAATGAGCAGTTCTTC
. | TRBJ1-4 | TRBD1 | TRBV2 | CASRDRTGSVNEKLFF | TGTGCCAGCAGGGATCGGACAGGGAGTGTTAATGAAAAACTGTTTTTT
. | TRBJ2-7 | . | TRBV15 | CATSPDKSSYEQYF | TGTGCCACCAGCCCGGACAAAAGCTCCTACGAGCAGTACTTC
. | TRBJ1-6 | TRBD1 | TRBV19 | CASSMDRVRDNSPLHF | TGTGCCAGTAGTATGGACAGGGTACGAGATAATTCACCCCTCCACTTT
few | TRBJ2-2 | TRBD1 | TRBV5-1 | CASLRDRVTGELFF | TGCGCCAGCCTTCGGGACAGAGTCACCGGGGAGCTGTTTTTT
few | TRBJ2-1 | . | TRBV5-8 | CASSREYEQFF | TGTGCCAGCAGCCGAGAATATGAGCAGTTCTTC
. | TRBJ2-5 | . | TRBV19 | CASSGQGVQETQYF | TGTGCCAGTAGCGGACAAGGAGTACAGGAGACCCAGTACTTC
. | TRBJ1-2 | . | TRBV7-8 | CASSLAQGDYGYTF | TGTGCCAGCAGCTTAGCACAGGGTGACTATGGCTACACCTTC
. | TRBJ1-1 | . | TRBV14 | CASSQDRRAEAFF | TGTGCCAGCAGCCAAGATCGGAGGGCTGAAGCTTTCTTT
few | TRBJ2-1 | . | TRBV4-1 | CASSQGSSYNEQFF | TGCGCCAGCAGCCAAGGGTCCTCCTACAATGAGCAGTTCTTC
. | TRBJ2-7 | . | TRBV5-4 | CASSSTNSLSEQYF | TGTGCCAGCAGCTCGACTAACTCCCTTTCCGAGCAGTACTTC
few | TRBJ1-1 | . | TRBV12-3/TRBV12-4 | CASSFSMNTEAFF | TGTGCCAGCAGTTTTAGTATGAACACTGAAGCTTTCTTT
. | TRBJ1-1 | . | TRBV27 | CASSLRRNTEAFF | TGTGCCAGCAGTTTAAGGCGGAACACTGAAGCTTTCTTT
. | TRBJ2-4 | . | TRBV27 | CASSLKGRGVAKNIQYF | TGTGCCAGCAGTTTAAAAGGTCGCGGGGTCGCCAAAAACATTCAGTACTTC
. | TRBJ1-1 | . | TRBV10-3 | CAISEGQKNTEAFF | TGTGCCATCAGTGAGGGACAGAAGAACACTGAAGCTTTCTTT
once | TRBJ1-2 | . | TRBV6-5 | CASSYSLAVYGYTF | TGTGCCAGCAGTTACTCGTTGGCAGTCTATGGCTACACCTTC
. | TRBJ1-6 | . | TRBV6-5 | CASSYDNRVNSPLHF | TGTGCCAGCAGTTACGACAACAGGGTCAATTCACCCCTCCACTTT
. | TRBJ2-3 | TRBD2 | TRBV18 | CASSPGASGLTDTQYF | TGTGCCAGCTCACCAGGGGCTAGCGGGCTAACAGATACGCAGTATTTT